This entry concerns a single TCR beta chain. Its antigen is unknown. Base qualities are not at hand, and no much larger clone is one base apart. The immunoSEQ Assay was used to sequence TCRbeta CDR3 regions. After extraction, genomic DNA underwent amplification by bias-controlled multiplex PCR, followed by high-throughput sequencing. Per the original workflow: To quantify the absolute abundance of every unique TCRbeta CDR3 region, sequences were collapsed and filtered. Usable DNA was measured by amplifying reference genes present in all nucleated cells, and TCRbeta template counts were normalized to that usable DNA to estimate T cell fraction. Repertoire TCRs were annotated as SARS-CoV-2-specific when V gene, CDR3 amino acid sequence and J gene were exactly matched to a known reactive TCR set. The reference SARS-CoV-2 TCR set was obtained from MIRA and was filtered for enrichment in COVID-19-positive ImmuneCODE repertoires, whereby public or cross-reactive TCRs were removed. Drawing on the MIRA antigens, annotated TCRs were analysed further at the level of specific ORF or position within ORF. Depth was the summed frequency of annotated unique rearrangements, while breadth was defined as annotated unique rearrangements over total unique productive rearrangements. Two-sided Wilcoxon rank-sum tests were applied when comparing TCR breadth between groups. TCRdb retrieved this table from immuneACCESS and kept in-frame rearrangements only. Not all clones are present; in checked studies, unresolved V genes account for under half, and no reason is known for the remainder. The DNA was the basis for D and trimming; V, J and clone size are from that table. The table for this sample lists around 450,000 clones; approximately 92% of them were counted only once. About 12% of the sample is in the top ten clones.

Interpreted using the paper, the treatment or condition label stands for: over 15 received Ad26.COV2.S at low or high dose, single or two shots; several received placebo; per-sample allocation not given. Repertoires of vaccine and placebo recipients were sequenced from samples taken on day 63 after the first injection. Cohort 1b enrolled about 25 adults aged 18-55 years at a single site in Boston, USA, between 29 July and 7 August 2020. Ad26.COV2.S was a replication-incompetent adenovirus type 26 vector that expressed a prefusion-stabilized SARS-CoV-2 spike protein derived from the original Wuhan strain. The sample comes from a study of Ad26.COV2.S vaccination and SARS-CoV-2 variants (dated by TCRdb to the early 2020s). Looking at the study overall: Vaccine-arm donors were drawn from COV1001, a multicentre, randomized, double-blind, placebo-controlled phase I-IIa trial of Ad26.COV2.S in healthy adults. Ad26.COV2.S was given intramuscularly at 5x10^10 or 1x10^11 viral particles, as a single shot or as two shots 56 days apart. Sequencing of the TCRbeta repertoire served to evaluate the specificity and breadth of SARS-CoV-2-reactive T cell receptors following Ad26.COV2.S vaccination. The TCR-sequenced set comprised approximately 32 samples: about 19 Ad26.COV2.S vaccine recipients, 5 placebo recipients and 8 SARS-CoV-2 convalescent individuals. Participants in the trial were split at random into five groups of five each, receiving low-dose or high-dose Ad26.COV2.S once or twice, or else placebo on both occasions. Investigators did not know the trial group allocation while performing experiments and assessing outcomes. Results the study describes overall, beyond this receptor: After vaccination, spike-specific CD8+ and CD4+ T cell responses were reported to show substantial breadth. Comparing responses between vaccine doses or regimens was not something the study was powered to do. Vaccine and placebo recipients had similar non-spike TCR breadth, a finding consistent with the vaccine containing only spike. It was noted by the authors that total T cell responses may have been underestimated by the TCR breadth and depth analyses. Compared with placebo recipients, Ad26.COV2.S recipients showed higher spike-specific TCR breadth (P = 0.0014).

Via the germline V gene, CDR1 is MGHDK and CDR2 SYGVNS. V is clipped by 5 bases and J by 1 base, and the sequence between their germline boundaries is 12 bases long. The CDR3 starts with the cysteine, ends with the phenylalanine, and has 14 residues. Only the CDR3 DNA stays, 42 bases, in frame from base 1. The material was peripheral blood, obtained in a trial of Ad26.COV2.S vaccine versus placebo. The source is a person aged 18-65 years who received the Ad26.COV2.S COVID-19 vaccine or a placebo. The chain employs TRBV25-1 and TRBJ2-7; the D gene is perhaps TRBD1, on 5 matching bases. In nucleotides, the sequence is TGTGCCAGCAGTCCCCGGACAACTTCCTACGAGCAGTACTTC. Its protein is CASSPRTTSYEQYF.